This T cell receptor beta chain was obtained from a study of CD8+ T cells in alopecia areata. About the research overall: In an open-label trial, patients got 5 to 10 mg tofacitinib twice daily.

Study observations and caveats: The treated group had a single nonresponder, limiting CD8+ expansion-response conclusions. Scalp clonality decreased significantly with tofacitinib, and so did expanded CD8+ clones among the top 100. The study found that many expanded lesional clones persisted in scalp and blood during tofacitinib.

The germline gives CDR1 MGHRA, CDR2 YSYEKL. The ends were cut back, 4 bases at V and 1 base at J, with 25 bases in the middle. The CDR3 is 19 amino acids. TCR sequencing used cDNA made by reverse transcription of extracted RNA. Assay: immunoSEQ multiplex PCR; the TCRdb copy retains only in-frame clones and omits some. The table lists 150,000 to 200,000 clones, around three fifths of them singletons. On this clone itself: Its target is unknown.

Stated treatment: oral pan-JAK inhibitor, 5-10 mg twice daily. The TCR sequence derives from a human donor with alopecia areata. The specimen comprised CD4+ T cells sorted from blood, sampled at approximately week 50, from a patient treated with tofacitinib. The V gene is TRBV4-1, the J gene TRBJ2-5; D gene unclear. The CDR3 is CASSPYYTDPRGIQETQYF. Written as DNA, the CDR3 is TGCGCCAGCAGCCCATATTACACCGACCCGCGCGGTATCCAAGAGACCCAGTACTTC.